One sample yielded the 6 T cell receptor beta chains listed below, sequenced in a study of PD-1 blockade in classical Hodgkin lymphoma. Some clones are missing from TCRdb's copy, which holds only in-frame ones; the method was immunoSEQ multiplex PCR. The sample lists tens of thousands of clones; around two thirds were seen once. Each of the patients experienced relapse following autologous stem cell transplantation, and their brentuximab vedotin exposure differed. The sample consisted of peripheral blood mononuclear cells (PBMCs), taken at baseline. The receptor source for this set is a human donor with classical Hodgkin lymphoma.

This chain joins TRBV6-5 and TRBJ2-1; D gene unclear. Germline V gives CDR1 MNHEY, CDR2 SVGAGI. V was pared by 2 bases and J by 0 bases, with 11 bases between. The CDR3 length is 16 residues. The DNA for the CDR3 is TGTGCCAGCAGTTACAAGGCCCGAAGCTCCTACAATGAGCAGTTCTTC. Translated, it gives CASSYKARSSYNEQFF.

The CDR3 sequence is CASSLAVGPDTQYF. CDR3 DNA: TGTGCCAGCAGCTTAGCGGTGGGGCCAGATACGCAGTATTTT. The chain recombines TRBV7-9 with TRBJ2-3; tentatively, D is TRBD1 (5 bases). In germline, CDR1 is SEHNR, CDR2 FQNEAQ (reference sequence). This CDR3 has 14 residues. V was trimmed by 0 bases and J by 4 bases, leaving 8 bases between them.

The rearrangement uses TRBV7-9 and TRBJ1-2; 7 bases fit TRBD1. Looked up from germline, CDR1 is SEHNR and CDR2 is FQNEAQ (reference sequence). This CDR3 comprises 15 residues. Losses at the gene ends were 0 bases for V and 4 bases for J; bases not matched to a gene: 5. In nucleotides, the CDR3 is TGTGCCAGCAGCTTAGCAGGGGGCGTCCTCTATGGCTACACCTTC. It is translated as CASSLAGGVLYGYTF.

In this sample, this clone is medium-sized (0.01 to 0.1%). V usage is TRBV11-2 and J usage is TRBJ2-7; D is uncertain. V was clipped by 1 base and J by 4 bases, with 8 bases between them. CDR3 length: 13 residues. Germline assignment: CDR1 SGHAT and CDR2 FQNNGV. The CDR3 bases are TGTGCCAGCAGCTTAGGGACCCGATACGAGCAGTACTTC. Its protein is CASSLGTRYEQYF. The variable domain in full, with the rest retrieved from reference TRBV11-2 and TRBJ2-7, is EAGVAQSPRYKIIEKRQSVAFWCNPISGHATLYWYQQILGQGPKLLIQFQNNGVVDDSQLPKDRFSAERLKGVDSTLKIQPAKLEDSAVYLCASSLGTRYEQYFGPGTRLTVT.

V and J are TRBV19 and TRBJ2-1; 9 positions agree with TRBD2. CDR3 length: 18 amino acids. Germline values: CDR1 LNHDA, CDR2 SQIVND (reference sequence). Trimming cost V 3 bases and J 5 bases; bases outside gene matches: 14. The CDR3 DNA is TGTGCCAGTAGTATCATCACTAGCGGGCCTACGAATCACAATGAGCAGTTCTTC. Translation gives CASSIITSGPTNHNEQFF.

This clone was detected only a few times. This chain joins TRBV15 and TRBJ1-3, with a tentative D call TRBD1 (5 bases). The CDR3 totals 14 residues. Trimming shortened V by 9 bases and J by 8 bases, and 20 bases separated the two germline ends. CDR1 LNHNV and CDR2 YYDKDF come from the germline V gene (reference sequence). This chain's CDR3 is CATQTSGLSDTIYF. CDR3 coding DNA: TGTGCCACGCAGACGTCAGGGTTGTCGGACACCATATATTTT.